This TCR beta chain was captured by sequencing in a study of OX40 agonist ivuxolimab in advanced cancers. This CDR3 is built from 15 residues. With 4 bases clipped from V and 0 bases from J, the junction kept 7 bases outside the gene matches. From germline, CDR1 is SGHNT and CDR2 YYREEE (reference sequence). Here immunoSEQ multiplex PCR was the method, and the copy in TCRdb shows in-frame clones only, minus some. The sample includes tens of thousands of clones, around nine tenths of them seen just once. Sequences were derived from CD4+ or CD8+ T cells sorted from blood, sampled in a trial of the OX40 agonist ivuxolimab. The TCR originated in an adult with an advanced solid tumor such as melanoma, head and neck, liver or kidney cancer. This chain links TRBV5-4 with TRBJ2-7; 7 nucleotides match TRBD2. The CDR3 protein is CASSEAGVLSYEQYF. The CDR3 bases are TGTGCCAGCAGCGAGGCGGGGGTCCTCTCCTACGAGCAGTACTTC.